This TCR beta chain originates from a study of blood T cell repertoires in COVID-19. Study at large: Some COVID-19 samples were acute and others convalescent; all came from the United States, Italy and Spain.

Libraries were prepared by immunoSEQ multiplex PCR; TCRdb keeps only in-frame clonotypes and omits some of them. Of 200,000 to 250,000 clones in the sample, roughly 92% were seen once. The CDR3 runs to 12 residues. Germline values: CDR1 SGHRS, CDR2 YFSETQ. The germline V and J ends were trimmed by 0 bases and 12 bases, with 10 bases remaining between them. The rearrangement uses TRBV5-1 and TRBJ2-1; D possibly corresponds to TRBD2 (5 bases). This TCR was sampled from a man aged 60-69 years with COVID-19, enrolled during active disease. The sequencing sample was made of peripheral blood. CDR3 residues: CASSLDLRGQFF. The CDR3 bases are TGCGCCAGCAGCTTGGACCTACGGGGGCAGTTCTTC. The full variable domain, its missing parts supplied by reference TRBV5-1 and TRBJ2-1, is KAGVTQTPRYLIKTRGQQVTLSCSPISGHRSVSWYQQTPGQGLQFLFEYFSETQRNKGNFPGRFSGRQFSNSRSEMNVSTLELGDSALYLCASSLDLRGQFFGPGTRLTVL.